Sequencing of this T cell receptor (beta chain) was carried out in a study of blood T cell repertoires in COVID-19. Patients in Seattle were enrolled during active infection, then followed longitudinally. This CDR3 has 15 amino acids. The V gene's germline CDR1 is SGDLS and CDR2 YYNGEE. With 4 bases clipped from V and 2 bases from J, the junction kept 8 bases outside the gene matches. Profiled with immunoSEQ multiplex PCR; TCRdb holds only in-frame clones, not every one. Of fewer than 700,000 clones in the sample, 70% to 90% were seen once. The receptor's source is a woman aged 45-60 years with COVID-19, enrolled during active disease. Sequencing input: peripheral blood. This rearrangement joins TRBV9 to TRBJ1-1; 7 nucleotides match TRBD1. CDR3 sequence reads: CASSPRDRTNTEAFF. DNA of the CDR3: TGTGCCAGCAGCCCTCGGGACAGAACTAACACTGAAGCTTTCTTT.